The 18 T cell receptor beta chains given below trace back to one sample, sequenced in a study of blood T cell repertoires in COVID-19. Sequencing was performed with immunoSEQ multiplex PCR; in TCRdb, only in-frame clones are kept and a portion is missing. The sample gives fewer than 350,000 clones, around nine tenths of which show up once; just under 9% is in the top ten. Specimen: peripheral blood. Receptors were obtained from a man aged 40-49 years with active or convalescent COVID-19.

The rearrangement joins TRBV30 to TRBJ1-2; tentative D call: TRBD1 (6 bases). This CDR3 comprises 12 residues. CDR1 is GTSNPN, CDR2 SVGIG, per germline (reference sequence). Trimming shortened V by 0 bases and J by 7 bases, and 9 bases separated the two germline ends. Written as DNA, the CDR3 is TGTGCCTGGAGTGTCCAGGGGTTTGGCTACACCTTC. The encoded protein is CAWSVQGFGYTF.

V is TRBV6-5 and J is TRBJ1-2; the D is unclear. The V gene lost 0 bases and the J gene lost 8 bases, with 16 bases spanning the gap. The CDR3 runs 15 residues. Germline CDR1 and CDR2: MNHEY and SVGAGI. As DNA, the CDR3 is TGTGCCAGCAGTTACTCACGGGGATCGGTGAAAGGCTACACCTTC. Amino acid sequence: CASSYSRGSVKGYTF.

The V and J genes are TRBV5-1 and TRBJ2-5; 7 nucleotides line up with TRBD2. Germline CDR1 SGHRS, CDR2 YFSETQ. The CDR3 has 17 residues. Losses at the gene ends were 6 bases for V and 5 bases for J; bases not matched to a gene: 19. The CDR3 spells CASNWGVGGNSGETQYF. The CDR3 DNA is TGCGCCAGCAATTGGGGTGTGGGGGGGAACTCCGGGGAGACCCAGTACTTC.

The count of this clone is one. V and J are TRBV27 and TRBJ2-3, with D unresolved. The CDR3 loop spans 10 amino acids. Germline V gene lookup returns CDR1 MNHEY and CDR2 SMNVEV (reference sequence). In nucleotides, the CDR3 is TGTGCAGCCATGAGGGATACGCAGTATTTT. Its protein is CAAMRDTQYF.

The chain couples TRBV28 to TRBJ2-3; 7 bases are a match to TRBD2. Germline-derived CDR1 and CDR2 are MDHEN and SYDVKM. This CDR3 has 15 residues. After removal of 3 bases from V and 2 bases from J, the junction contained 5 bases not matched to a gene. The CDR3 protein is CASSFWGGTTDTQYF. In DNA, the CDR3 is TGTGCCAGCAGTTTTTGGGGGGGGACCACAGATACGCAGTATTTT.

The CDR3 loop is CASSLGAGQPQHF. The CDR3 nucleotides are TGTGCCAGCAGTTTGGGGGCCGGCCAGCCCCAGCATTTT. The gene calls are TRBV27 and TRBJ1-5; D perhaps matches TRBD1 (6 bases). The germline V and J ends were trimmed by 3 bases and 7 bases, with 10 bases remaining between them. The length of the CDR3 is 13 residues. Germline V lookup: CDR1 MNHEY, CDR2 SMNVEV (reference sequence).

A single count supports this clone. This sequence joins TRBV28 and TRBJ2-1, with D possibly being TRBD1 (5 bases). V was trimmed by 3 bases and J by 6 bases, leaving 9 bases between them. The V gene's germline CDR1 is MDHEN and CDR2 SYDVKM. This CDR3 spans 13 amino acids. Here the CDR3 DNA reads TGTGCCAGCAGTTTTCTGGGGCCCAATGAGCAGTTCTTC. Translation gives CASSFLGPNEQFF.

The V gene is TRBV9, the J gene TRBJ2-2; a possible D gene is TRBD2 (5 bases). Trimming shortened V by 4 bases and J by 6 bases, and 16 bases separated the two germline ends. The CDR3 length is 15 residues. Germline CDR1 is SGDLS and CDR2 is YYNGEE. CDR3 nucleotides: TGTGCCAGCAGCCCCCATCGGACGGGGTCCGGGGAGCTGTTTTTT. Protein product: CASSPHRTGSGELFF.

CDR3 in DNA: TGCGCCAGCAGCCAAGAAGGGAGGGGGGGTGGCGAGCAGTACTTC. Encoded protein: CASSQEGRGGGEQYF. This chain connects TRBV4-1 to TRBJ2-7; maybe TRBD2 (7 bases). This CDR3 is built from 15 residues. Between the trimmed V and J ends, which lost 0 bases and 6 bases, there was a span of 15 bases. Germline V gives CDR1 MGHRA, CDR2 YSYEKL.

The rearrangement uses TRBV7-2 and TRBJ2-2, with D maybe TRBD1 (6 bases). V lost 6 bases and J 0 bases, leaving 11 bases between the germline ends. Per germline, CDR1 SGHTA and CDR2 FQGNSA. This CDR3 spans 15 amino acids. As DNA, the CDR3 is TGTGCCAGCAGTCGTGGGACACCGAACACCGGGGAGCTGTTTTTT. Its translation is CASSRGTPNTGELFF.

CDR3 nucleotide sequence: TGCAGTGCTAGAGTCAAGGGGGAGCAGTACTTC. Its protein product is CSARVKGEQYF. This chain connects TRBV20-1 to TRBJ2-7; D might be TRBD1 (5 bases). The CDR3 spans 11 residues. Trimming cost V 1 base and J 7 bases, with 8 bases left between them. CDR1 is DFQATT and CDR2 is SNEGSKA in the germline V gene (reference sequence).

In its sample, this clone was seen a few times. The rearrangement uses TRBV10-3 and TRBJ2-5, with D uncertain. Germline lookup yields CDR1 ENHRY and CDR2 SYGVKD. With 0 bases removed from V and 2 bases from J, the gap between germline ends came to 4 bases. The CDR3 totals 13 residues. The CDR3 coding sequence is TGTGCCATCAGTGAGTCGACACAAGAGACCCAGTACTTC. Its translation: CAISESTQETQYF.

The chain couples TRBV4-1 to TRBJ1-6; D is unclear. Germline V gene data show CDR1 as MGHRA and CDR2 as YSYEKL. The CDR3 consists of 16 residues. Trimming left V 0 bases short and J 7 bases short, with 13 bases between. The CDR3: CASSQEGGSGNSPLHF. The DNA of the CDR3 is TGCGCCAGCAGCCAAGAAGGCGGTTCGGGGAATTCACCCCTCCACTTT.

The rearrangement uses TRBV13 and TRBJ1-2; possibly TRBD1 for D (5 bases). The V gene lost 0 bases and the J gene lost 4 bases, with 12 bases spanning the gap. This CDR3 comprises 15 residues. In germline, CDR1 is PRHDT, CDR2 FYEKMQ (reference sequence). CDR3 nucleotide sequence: TGTGCCAGCAGCTTAGGGCCCCCAGGGTCCTATGGCTACACCTTC. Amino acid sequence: CASSLGPPGSYGYTF.

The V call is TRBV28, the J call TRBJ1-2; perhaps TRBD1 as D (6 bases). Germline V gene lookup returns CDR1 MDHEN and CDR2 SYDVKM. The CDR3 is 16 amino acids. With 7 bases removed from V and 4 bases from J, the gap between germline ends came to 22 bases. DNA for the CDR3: TGTGCCAGCACAGGAGAAACAGGGATGGGTGGCTATGGCTACACCTTC. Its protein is CASTGETGMGGYGYTF.

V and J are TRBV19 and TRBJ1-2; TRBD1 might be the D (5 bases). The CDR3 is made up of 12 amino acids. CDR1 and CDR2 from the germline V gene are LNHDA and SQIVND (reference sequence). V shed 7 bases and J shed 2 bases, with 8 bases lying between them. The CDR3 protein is CASTRTNYGYTF. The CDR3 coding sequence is TGTGCCAGTACCAGGACAAACTATGGCTACACCTTC.

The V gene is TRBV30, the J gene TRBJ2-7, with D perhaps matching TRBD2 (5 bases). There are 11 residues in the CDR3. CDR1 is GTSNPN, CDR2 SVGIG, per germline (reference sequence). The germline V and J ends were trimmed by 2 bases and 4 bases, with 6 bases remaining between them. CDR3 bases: TGTGCCTGGAGTCCGGGGTACGAGCAGTACTTC. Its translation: CAWSPGYEQYF.

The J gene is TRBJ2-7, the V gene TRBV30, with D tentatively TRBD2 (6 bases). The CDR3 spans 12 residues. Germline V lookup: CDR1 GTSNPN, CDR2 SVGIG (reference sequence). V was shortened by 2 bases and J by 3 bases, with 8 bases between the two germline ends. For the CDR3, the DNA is TGTGCCTGGAGTTACGGGGGCTACGAGCAGTACTTC. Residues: CAWSYGGYEQYF. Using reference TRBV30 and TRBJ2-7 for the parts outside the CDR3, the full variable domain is SQTIHQWPATLVQPVGSPLSLECTVEGTSNPNLYWYRQAAGRGLQLLFYSVGIGQISSEVPQNLSASRPQDRQFILSSKKLLLSDSGFYLCAWSYGGYEQYFGPGTRLTVT.